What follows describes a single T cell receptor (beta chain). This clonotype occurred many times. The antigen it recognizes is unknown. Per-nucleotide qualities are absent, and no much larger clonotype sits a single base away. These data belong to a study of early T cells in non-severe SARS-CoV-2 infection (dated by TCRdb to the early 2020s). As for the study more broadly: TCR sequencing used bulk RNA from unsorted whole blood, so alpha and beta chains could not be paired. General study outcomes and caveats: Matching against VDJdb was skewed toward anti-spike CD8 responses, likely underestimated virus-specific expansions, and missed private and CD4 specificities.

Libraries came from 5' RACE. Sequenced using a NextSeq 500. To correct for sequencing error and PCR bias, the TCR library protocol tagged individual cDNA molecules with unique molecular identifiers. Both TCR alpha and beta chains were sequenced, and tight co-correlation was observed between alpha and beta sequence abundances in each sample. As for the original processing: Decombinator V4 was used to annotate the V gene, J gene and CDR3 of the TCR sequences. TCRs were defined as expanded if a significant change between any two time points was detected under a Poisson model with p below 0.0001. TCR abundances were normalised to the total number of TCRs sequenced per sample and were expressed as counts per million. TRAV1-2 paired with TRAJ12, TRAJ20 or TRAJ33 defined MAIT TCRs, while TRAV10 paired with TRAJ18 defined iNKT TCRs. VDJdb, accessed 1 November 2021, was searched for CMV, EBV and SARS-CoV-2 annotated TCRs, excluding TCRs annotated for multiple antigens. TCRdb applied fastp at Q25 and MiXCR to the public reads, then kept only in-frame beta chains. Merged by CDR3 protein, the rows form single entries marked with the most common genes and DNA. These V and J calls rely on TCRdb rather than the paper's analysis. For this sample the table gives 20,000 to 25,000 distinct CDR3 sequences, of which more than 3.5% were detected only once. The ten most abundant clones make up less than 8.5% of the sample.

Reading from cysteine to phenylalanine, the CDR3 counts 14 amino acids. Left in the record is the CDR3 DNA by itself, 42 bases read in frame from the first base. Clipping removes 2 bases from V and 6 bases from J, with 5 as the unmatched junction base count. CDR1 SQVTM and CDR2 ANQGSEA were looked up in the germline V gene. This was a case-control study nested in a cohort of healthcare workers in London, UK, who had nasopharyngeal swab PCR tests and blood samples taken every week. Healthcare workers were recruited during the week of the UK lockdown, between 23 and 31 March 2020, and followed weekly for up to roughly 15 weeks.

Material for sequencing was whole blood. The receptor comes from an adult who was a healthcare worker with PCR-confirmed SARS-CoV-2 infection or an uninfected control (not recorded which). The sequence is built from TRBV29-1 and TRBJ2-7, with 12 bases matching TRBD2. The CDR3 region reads CSVELRLAGAEQYF. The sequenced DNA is TGCAGCGTTGAACTCAGACTAGCGGGGGCCGAGCAGTACTTC.